These 2 T cell receptor beta chains originate from one sample sequenced in a study of T cell changes during pregnancy in multiple sclerosis. Libraries were prepared by immunoSEQ multiplex PCR; TCRdb keeps only in-frame clonotypes and omits some of them. The table records some 67,000 clones, approximately 90% of them present only once. Specimen: peripheral blood, collected after pregnancy. These receptors were taken from a female donor with multiple sclerosis, enrolled in a pregnancy study.

J is TRBJ2-7 and V is TRBV27; 8 bases map to TRBD1. The germline gives CDR1 MNHEY, CDR2 SMNVEV (reference sequence). The CDR3 length is 14 residues. The junction had 10 bases not matched to a gene; V was cut back by 7 bases and J by 5 bases. CDR3 loop: CASTSRAGGDEQYF. CDR3 coding DNA: TGTGCCAGCACGTCCCGGGCAGGGGGCGACGAGCAGTACTTC.

The chain has TRBV7-2 and TRBJ2-3; possibly TRBD2 for D (6 bases). The germline CDR1 and CDR2 sequences are SGHTA and FQGNSA. Trimming left V 7 bases short and J 1 base short, with 15 bases between. This CDR3 is built from 15 residues. The CDR3: CASTLSGYRTDTQYF. As DNA, the CDR3 is TGTGCCAGCACCCTTAGCGGATACCGCACAGATACGCAGTATTTT. Together with reference TRBV7-2 and TRBJ2-3, the CDR3 gives the full variable domain: GAGVSQSPSNKVTEKGKDVELRCDPISGHTALYWYRQSLGQGLEFLIYFQGNSAPDKSGLPSDRFSAERTGGSVSTLTIQRTQQEDSAVYLCASTLSGYRTDTQYFGPGTRLTVL.